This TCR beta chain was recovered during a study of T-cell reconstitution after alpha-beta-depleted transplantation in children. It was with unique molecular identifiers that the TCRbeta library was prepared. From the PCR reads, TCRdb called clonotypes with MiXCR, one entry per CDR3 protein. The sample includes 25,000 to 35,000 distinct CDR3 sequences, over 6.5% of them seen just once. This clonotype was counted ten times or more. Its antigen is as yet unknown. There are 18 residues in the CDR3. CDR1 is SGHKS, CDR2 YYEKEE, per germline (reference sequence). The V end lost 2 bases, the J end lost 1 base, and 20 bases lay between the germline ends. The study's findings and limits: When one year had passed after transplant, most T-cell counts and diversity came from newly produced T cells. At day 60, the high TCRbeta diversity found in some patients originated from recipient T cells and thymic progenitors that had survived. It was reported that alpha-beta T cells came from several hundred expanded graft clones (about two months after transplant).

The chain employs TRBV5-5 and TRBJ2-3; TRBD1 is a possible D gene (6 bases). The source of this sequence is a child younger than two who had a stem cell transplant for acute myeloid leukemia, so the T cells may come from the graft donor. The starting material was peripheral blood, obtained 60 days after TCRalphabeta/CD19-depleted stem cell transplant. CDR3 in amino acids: CASSFGQGRITGTDTQYF. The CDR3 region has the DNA TGTGCCAGCAGCTTCGGTCAGGGGCGGATTACTGGCACAGATACGCAGTATTTT.